This TCR beta chain was captured in a study of blood T cells in healthy people across ages. Findings and caveats of the study: The donors' CMV status was not determined, possibly confounding changes in expanded clonotypes. When set beside aged donors, long-lived donors presented more naive CD4+ cells and higher diversity.

With regard to this clonotype: Its antigen is as yet unknown.

The second PCR ran about 6 to 11 cycles with a sample-barcoded 5' primer and J-beta primers. Each CDR3 protein gets one entry after TCRdb re-called the 5' RACE reads with MiXCR. This table has about 290,000 distinct CDR3 sequences, roughly 26% appearing once. This TCR was recovered from a woman between 65 and 79 years old in good health. Input material: blood.

CDR3 nucleotides: TGTGCCAGCAGCTTGTACACAAGACAAGAGACCCAGTACTTC. It translates to CASSLYTRQETQYF. The chain has TRBV5-4 and TRBJ2-5; D gene unclear. Deletions cut 1 base from V and 2 bases from J, with 9 bases between. In germline, CDR1 is SGHNT, CDR2 YYREEE (reference sequence). The CDR3 extends over 14 amino acids.